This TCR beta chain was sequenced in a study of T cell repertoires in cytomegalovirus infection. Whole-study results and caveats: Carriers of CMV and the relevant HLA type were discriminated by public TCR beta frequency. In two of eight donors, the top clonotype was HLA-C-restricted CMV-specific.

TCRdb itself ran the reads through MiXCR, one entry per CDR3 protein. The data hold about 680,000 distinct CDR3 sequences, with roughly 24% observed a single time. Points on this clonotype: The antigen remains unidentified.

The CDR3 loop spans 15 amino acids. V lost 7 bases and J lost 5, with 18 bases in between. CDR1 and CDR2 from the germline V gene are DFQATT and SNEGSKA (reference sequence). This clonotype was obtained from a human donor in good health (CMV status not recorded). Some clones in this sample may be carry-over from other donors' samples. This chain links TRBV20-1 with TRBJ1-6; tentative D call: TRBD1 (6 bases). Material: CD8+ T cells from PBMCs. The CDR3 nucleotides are TGCAGTGGACAATTTAGGGGGGTGAATAATTCACCCCTCCACTTT. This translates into CSGQFRGVNNSPLHF.